The 27 T cell receptor beta chains below all came from one sample that was sequenced in a study of regulatory T cells in long-lasting Graves disease. Specified time point: newly diagnosed GD, antithyroid drugs for less than 3 months. PBMC RNA was the source of the TCR library. Construction of the TCR beta libraries employed iRepertoire HTBI primers in conjunction with Arm-PCR of CDR3 regions. One entry per CDR3 protein results from TCRdb running MiXCR on the multiplex PCR reads. Here the sample spans a few hundred thousand distinct CDR3 sequences, around 11% being singletons. In addition, the sample was reused for a study of T cells in Graves' hyperthyroidism and ophthalmopathy.

Sequenced material: peripheral blood mononuclear cells (PBMCs), taken at new diagnosis, from a patient treated with antithyroid drugs. The receptor set was obtained from a woman aged 18-29 years with Graves disease.

This clonotype has at least ten counts. The chain has TRBV7-3 and TRBJ2-1; the match to TRBD2 covers 14 bases. The J segment lost 11 bases and the V segment lost 5 bases, leaving 17 bases of the junction unmatched. The CDR3 is 18 residues long. CDR1 is SGHTA and CDR2 is FQGTGA in the germline V gene. CDR3 nucleotides: TGTGCCAGCAGCCCTCGAACGGGTGGACTAGCGGGGGGCCCTCAGCAGTTCTTC. This codes for CASSPRTGGLAGGPQQFF.

A few counts support this clonotype. The V and J genes are TRBV24-1 and TRBJ2-1; the match to TRBD2 covers 10 bases. Germline V lookup: CDR1 KGHDR, CDR2 SFDVKD. J was trimmed by 9 bases and V by 5 bases; bases with no gene match: 9. CDR3 length equals 15 residues. CDR3 DNA sequence: TGTGCCACCAGTGCTAAGCGGGAGGGGTTGGGTGAGCAGTTCTTC. Encoded protein: CATSAKREGLGEQFF.

This clonotype was detected many times. The chain couples TRBV7-6 to TRBJ2-1; D possibly corresponds to TRBD1 (5 bases). Germline assignment: CDR1 SGHVS and CDR2 FNYEAQ. This CDR3 spans 16 amino acids. V gave up 3 bases and J gave up 9 bases, with 21 bases separating them. CDR3 bases: TGTGCCAGCAGCTTCGCCACCTTATCAGGGTTAGGTGAGCAGTTCTTC. It is translated as CASSFATLSGLGEQFF. The full variable domain, its missing parts supplied by reference TRBV7-6 and TRBJ2-1, is GAGVSQSPRYKVTKRGQDVALRCDPISGHVSLYWYRQALGQGPEFLTYFNYEAQQDKSGLPNDRFSAERPEGSISTLTIQRTEQRDSAMYRCASSFATLSGLGEQFFGPGTRLTVL.

The chain carries TRBV5-5 and TRBJ1-1, with 11 nucleotides matching TRBD1. The germline CDR1 and CDR2 sequences are SGHKS and YYEKEE (reference sequence). Unmatched junction bases numbered 8, after V lost 3 bases and J lost 4 bases. The CDR3 is 16 amino acids. The CDR3 here is CASSSRDRGSSTEAFF. CDR3 coding DNA: TGTGCCAGCAGCTCACGGGACAGGGGGTCGAGCACTGAAGCTTTCTTT.

The chain has TRBV28 and TRBJ2-2; D perhaps matches TRBD1 (6 bases). CDR3 length equals 13 residues. Trimming left V 11 bases short and J 3 bases short, with 13 bases between. Germline CDR1 MDHEN, CDR2 SYDVKM. The CDR3 loop reads CALGQSYTGELFF. The CDR3 DNA reads TGTGCCTTAGGACAGAGCTACACCGGGGAGCTGTTTTTT.

This clonotype was found many times. The gene calls are TRBV12-3 or TRBV12-4 and TRBJ2-1, with TRBD1 identical over 8 bases. The CDR3 is 15 residues long. V shed 2 bases, J shed 10 bases, and the junction held 10 bases outside the gene matches. The CDR3 DNA follows: TGTGCCAGCAGTTTAAGGACAGGGTCTGGCGCGGAGCAGTTCTTC. Its translation: CASSLRTGSGAEQFF.

Turning to this clonotype: A read error may explain this, as a much larger clone is one base away. This chain links TRBV20-1 with TRBJ1-1; weak D call: TRBD1 (6 bases). CDR3 length: 13 amino acids. CDR1 is DFQATT, CDR2 SNEGSKA, per germline (reference sequence). CDR3 in DNA: TGCAGTGCTAAATTCAGGGCCTACAGGGAAGCTCTCTTT. It yields the protein CSAKFRAYREALF.

There are many counts of this clonotype. This chain joins TRBV11-2 and TRBJ2-5; 7 nucleotides agree with TRBD1. The V segment lost 4 bases and the J segment 7 bases; nucleotides outside the gene matches: 12. The CDR3 loop spans 15 amino acids. The germline gives CDR1 SGHAT, CDR2 FQNNGV. The CDR3 here is CASSSPRGPFGTQYF. CDR3 coding DNA: TGTGCCAGCAGCTCCCCGAGGGGGCCTTTTGGGACCCAGTACTTC.

The J gene is TRBJ2-7, the V gene TRBV5-5; 8 bases are a match to TRBD2. Looked up from germline, CDR1 is SGHKS and CDR2 is YYEKEE (reference sequence). The CDR3 runs to 15 residues. V shed 3 bases, J shed 1 base, and the junction held 6 bases outside the gene matches. CDR3 sequence (DNA): TGTGCCAGCAGCTCGGGACTAGGCGTTTCCTACGAGCAGTACTTC. Its translation: CASSSGLGVSYEQYF.

This clonotype was counted ten times or more. The gene calls are TRBV2 and TRBJ2-1, with TRBD2 matching 9 bases. This CDR3 is built from 15 residues. The V gene end was trimmed by 6 bases and the J gene end by 1 base; junction bases not matched to a gene: 4. CDR1 and CDR2 from the germline V gene are SNHLY and FYNNEI. Here the CDR3 reads CASRQGLASYNEQFF. The CDR3 coding sequence is TGTGCCAGCAGGCAGGGACTAGCATCCTACAATGAGCAGTTCTTC.

This rearrangement joins TRBV20-1 to TRBJ2-1; TRBD2 is a possible D gene (5 bases). V was shortened by 6 bases and J by 2 bases, with 11 bases between the two germline ends. The CDR3 extends over 13 amino acids. In germline, CDR1 is DFQATT, CDR2 SNEGSKA (reference sequence). CDR3 nucleotide sequence: TGCAGTGCGAATAGGAGGACCTACAATGAGCAGTTCTTC. Its translation is CSANRRTYNEQFF.

This clonotype showed up many times. This chain connects TRBV20-1 to TRBJ2-4; D gene unclear. The CDR3 sequence is 14 residues long. Trimming removed 5 bases at V and 5 bases at J, with 16 bases between. The germline V gene has CDR1 DFQATT and CDR2 SNEGSKA (reference sequence). Here the CDR3 reads CSAFEDKGENIQYF. The CDR3, as DNA: TGCAGTGCTTTCGAAGACAAGGGCGAAAACATTCAGTACTTC.

There are a few counts of this clonotype. J is TRBJ2-4 and V is TRBV7-9; perhaps TRBD2 as D (5 bases). Germline loops: CDR1 SEHNR, CDR2 FQNEAQ (reference sequence). V lost 1 base and J lost 2, with 15 bases in between. The CDR3 has 17 amino acids. CDR3 amino acids: CASSLDRFRGTKNIQYF. The CDR3 DNA is TGTGCCAGCAGCTTAGATCGGTTTCGAGGGACCAAAAACATTCAGTACTTC.

CDR3 protein: CASSFFTGGMSSYEQYF. As DNA, the CDR3 is TGTGCCAGCAGCTTCTTCACAGGGGGTATGAGCTCCTACGAGCAGTACTTC. V and J are TRBV7-9 and TRBJ2-7, with 8 bases identical to TRBD1. CDR1 SEHNR and CDR2 FQNEAQ come from the germline V gene (reference sequence). This CDR3 has 17 residues. The V segment lost 3 bases and the J segment 0 bases; nucleotides outside the gene matches: 10.

This clonotype was observed many times. The gene calls are TRBV27 and TRBJ1-6, with 7 bases that match TRBD1. Germline V gives CDR1 MNHEY, CDR2 SMNVEV (reference sequence). The CDR3 is made up of 19 amino acids. The V segment lost 5 bases and the J segment 6 bases; nucleotides outside the gene matches: 19. The CDR3 reads CASSTNRDSLKRGNSPLHF. CDR3 in DNA: TGTGCCAGCAGTACTAACCGGGACAGCCTGAAGAGGGGTAATTCACCCCTCCACTTT.

This clonotype has more than one count but fewer than ten. CDR3 in amino acids: CASSRSGTSGVGGGGISYNEQFF. DNA for the CDR3: TGCGCCAGCAGCCGTTCCGGGACTAGCGGGGTCGGGGGGGGAGGTATTTCCTACAATGAGCAGTTCTTC. The chain has TRBV4-1 and TRBJ2-1, with 13 bases lining up with TRBD2. The CDR3 runs to 23 residues. Germline assignment: CDR1 MGHRA and CDR2 YSYEKL. Unmatched junction bases numbered 22, after V lost 4 bases and J lost 1 base.

This clonotype was counted many times. The CDR3 region is CASSRVQGASTDTQYF. CDR3 coding DNA: TGTGCCAGCAGCCGAGTCCAGGGGGCCTCCACAGATACGCAGTATTTT. The chain combines TRBV7-8 with TRBJ2-3; 8 bases align to TRBD1. Per germline, CDR1 SGHVS and CDR2 FQNEAQ. V lost 5 bases and J lost 2; bases outside the gene matches: 9. The CDR3 extends over 16 amino acids.

This clonotype was observed at least ten times. The rearrangement joins TRBV11-2 to TRBJ1-2, with D possibly TRBD1 on 5 matching bases. This CDR3 region has 14 residues. V was trimmed by 4 bases and J by 13 bases, leaving 22 bases between them. Germline V gene sequence: CDR1 SGHAT, CDR2 FQNNGV. CDR3 nucleotide sequence: TGTGCCAGCAGCTACCCCGGCAGGGTTTATATCCGCACCTTC. This translates into CASSYPGRVYIRTF.

At least ten counts were recorded for this clonotype. The chain couples TRBV19 to TRBJ1-1; a weak D match, TRBD1 (5 bases). The ends were cut back, 2 bases at V and 0 bases at J, with 13 bases in the middle. Looked up from germline, CDR1 is LNHDA and CDR2 is SQIVND (reference sequence). This CDR3 spans 16 amino acids. CDR3 nucleotides: TGTGCCAGTAGTATACTCGGGACGCGGTTGAACACTGAAGCTTTCTTT. The encoded protein is CASSILGTRLNTEAFF.

This clonotype was detected only a few times. Possible read error: a much larger clone is one base away. The chain uses TRBV7-2 and TRBJ2-2; D may be TRBD2 (6 bases). CDR3 size: 15 residues. Germline-derived CDR1 and CDR2 are SGHTA and FQGNSA. CDR3 in DNA: TGTGCCAGCAGCTTAGTTGGGGGGAACACCGGGGAGCTGCTTTTT. This gives the protein CASSLVGGNTGELLF.

This chain uses TRBV10-3 with TRBJ1-5; 7 bases align to TRBD1. This CDR3 is 13 amino acids long. Per the germline V gene, CDR1 is ENHRY and CDR2 is SYGVKD. The V and J ends lost 11 bases and 7 bases, in that order; junction bases with no gene match: 11. CDR3 amino acids: CAANRQGGQPQHF. The DNA for the CDR3 is TGTGCCGCAAATCGACAGGGTGGGCAGCCCCAGCATTTT.

This clonotype was seen at least ten times. The chain recombines TRBV9 with TRBJ2-5; 11 bases map to TRBD2. With 0 bases clipped from V and 5 bases from J, the junction kept 6 bases outside the gene matches. Germline V gene data show CDR1 as SGDLS and CDR2 as YYNGEE. The CDR3 is 16 amino acids. The CDR3 bases are TGTGCCAGCAGCGTAGGTATAGCGGGGGGGCTGGAGACCCAGTACTTC. It codes for CASSVGIAGGLETQYF.

V and J are TRBV19 and TRBJ2-7; TRBD2 matches 11 bases. CDR3 length: 16 residues. Germline V gives CDR1 LNHDA, CDR2 SQIVND (reference sequence). Trimming at V came to 5 bases and at J to 3 bases, leaving 9 bases not matched to a gene. In nucleotides, the CDR3 is TGTGCCAGTAGTCCCCGAACTAGCGGGGGAGGCTACGAGCAGTACTTC. It specifies CASSPRTSGGGYEQYF. The full variable domain, with the rest looked up from reference TRBV19 and TRBJ2-7, is DGGITQSPKYLFRKEGQNVTLSCEQNLNHDAMYWYRQDPGQGLRLIYYSQIVNDFQKGDIAEGYSVSREKKESFPLTVTSAQKNPTAFYLCASSPRTSGGGYEQYFGPGTRLTVT.

This clonotype appeared many times. The rearrangement uses TRBV30 and TRBJ2-1; the D is unclear. Trimming shortened V by 5 bases and J by 9 bases, and 8 bases separated the two germline ends. Germline-derived CDR1 and CDR2 are GTSNPN and SVGIG (reference sequence). The length of the CDR3 is 10 residues. The CDR3, as DNA: TGTGCCTGGGGAATAGGTGAGCAGTTCTTC. The encoded protein is CAWGIGEQFF.

The table lists this clonotype with many counts. The chain is built from TRBV7-2 and TRBJ1-5; no clear D gene. The CDR3 has 14 residues. Trimming removed 1 base at V and 7 bases at J, with 11 bases between. The germline V gene encodes CDR1 SGHTA and CDR2 FQGNSA. CDR3 sequence reads: CASSLVGPLQPQHF. The CDR3 bases are TGTGCCAGCAGCTTAGTAGGACCCCTGCAGCCCCAGCATTTT.

This clonotype was counted at least ten times. V and J are TRBV5-1 and TRBJ1-1; tentative D call: TRBD1 (6 bases). V was clipped by 7 bases and J by 6 bases, with 22 bases between them. The CDR3 extends over 15 amino acids. Germline CDR1 reads SGHRS; CDR2 reads YFSETQ. In DNA form, the CDR3 reads TGCGCCAGCTCGGACAGTCGGTTCCATGGAGCTGAAGCTTTCTTT. Translating gives CASSDSRFHGAEAFF.

The J gene is TRBJ2-5, the V gene TRBV19; a possible D gene is TRBD2 (5 bases). Trimming removed 9 bases from V and 7 bases from J, with 21 bases in between. This CDR3 is built from 14 residues. Per germline, CDR1 LNHDA and CDR2 SQIVND (reference sequence). This CDR3 reads CASTGRLGLGTQYF. In nucleotides, the CDR3 is TGTGCCAGCACGGGAAGACTTGGCCTCGGGACCCAGTACTTC.